This TCR beta chain was identified during a study of cytomegalovirus exposure and HLA in healthy donors. Only a few counts were recorded for this clone. The V gene lost 0 bases and the J gene lost 5 bases, with 15 bases spanning the gap. The CDR3 length is 16 residues. Germline V gene data show CDR1 as SGHDT and CDR2 as YYEEEE. PCR amplification relied on 60 Vbeta primers (plus 13 Jbeta primers). Clones were sequenced by immunoSEQ multiplex PCR, and TCRdb holds only the in-frame ones, with some missing. The sample lists about 200,000 clones; approximately 86% were seen once. Input material: PBMCs. The chain links TRBV5-6 to TRBJ2-1; a weak D match, TRBD2 (7 bases). The clonotype was recovered from a woman under 40 in good health and CMV-seronegative. CDR3 protein: CASSLVGGGVNNEQFF. CDR3 nucleotides: TGTGCCAGCAGCTTGGTAGGGGGAGGGGTCAACAATGAGCAGTTCTTC.